The next 20 T cell receptor beta chains were all read from a single sample in a study of cytomegalovirus exposure and HLA in healthy donors. This PCR relied on a set of 60 Vbeta primers and 13 Jbeta primers. Produced via immunoSEQ multiplex PCR; TCRdb's table is partial and in-frame only. This sample's table has fewer than 250,000 clones. Sequenced sample: PBMCs. The receptors originated from a woman aged 25 to 45 in good health and CMV-seropositive.

J is TRBJ2-1 and V is TRBV6-1, with 9 nucleotides matching TRBD2. V shed 4 bases, J shed 5 bases, and the junction held 12 bases outside the gene matches. This CDR3 contains 17 residues. Germline values: CDR1 MNHNS, CDR2 SASEGT. The CDR3 sequence is CASSAPLGRGGHNEQFF. The CDR3 DNA reads TGTGCCAGCAGTGCCCCCCTGGGGCGGGGGGGCCACAATGAGCAGTTCTTC.

The genes are TRBV11-2 and TRBJ2-7; 9 nucleotides agree with TRBD1. This CDR3 has 16 residues. Germline lookup yields CDR1 SGHAT and CDR2 FQNNGV. V was pared by 5 bases and J by 4 bases, with 12 bases of the junction left unmatched. CDR3 sequence reads: CASSPAVGTGIYEQYF. The CDR3 DNA reads TGTGCCAGCAGCCCAGCTGTTGGGACAGGGATATACGAGCAGTACTTC. Filled out from reference TRBV11-2 and TRBJ2-7, the complete variable domain reads EAGVAQSPRYKIIEKRQSVAFWCNPISGHATLYWYQQILGQGPKLLIQFQNNGVVDDSQLPKDRFSAERLKGVDSTLKIQPAKLEDSAVYLCASSPAVGTGIYEQYFGPGTRLTVT.

The chain couples TRBV28 to TRBJ2-7; D may be TRBD2 (6 bases). The germline V gene has CDR1 MDHEN and CDR2 SYDVKM. The CDR3 contains 14 residues. Between the trimmed V and J ends, which lost 6 bases and 0 bases, there was a span of 12 bases. The CDR3 nucleotides are TGTGCCAGCAGCCCTGGGGGGAGCTCCTACGAGCAGTACTTC. As protein: CASSPGGSSYEQYF.

The gene calls are TRBV4-1 and TRBJ1-5; 9 nucleotides match TRBD1. Germline loops: CDR1 MGHRA, CDR2 YSYEKL. This CDR3 is 14 amino acids long. Losses at the gene ends were 4 bases for V and 10 bases for J; bases not matched to a gene: 8. CDR3 residues: CASSPTGGLDPQHF. The DNA of the CDR3 is TGCGCCAGCAGCCCAACAGGGGGCCTCGACCCCCAGCATTTT.

This chain links TRBV9 with TRBJ1-2, with TRBD1 as a possible D gene (5 bases). Between the trimmed V and J ends, which lost 0 bases and 6 bases, there was a span of 18 bases. The CDR3 has 16 amino acids. CDR1 is SGDLS, CDR2 YYNGEE, per germline. The CDR3 here is CASSVVISGGLDGYTF. The CDR3 DNA is TGTGCCAGCAGCGTAGTGATATCGGGGGGTCTGGATGGCTACACCTTC.

The V gene is TRBV4-1, the J gene TRBJ1-6, with 10 bases aligning to TRBD1. The CDR3 covers 15 residues. Trimming took 4 bases from V and 14 from J; bases not matched to a gene: 11. CDR1 is MGHRA and CDR2 is YSYEKL in the germline V gene. The CDR3 nucleotides are TGCGCCAGCAGCCTCTCCAGGGGACAGGGGCGCACCCTCCACTTT. Its translation is CASSLSRGQGRTLHF.

The V gene is TRBV10-1, the J gene TRBJ2-5; TRBD1 matches at 7 bases. The CDR3 has 17 amino acids. Germline V gene lookup returns CDR1 WNHNN and CDR2 SYGVQD (reference sequence). Trimming removed 0 bases from V and 2 bases from J; junction bases left unmatched: 9. The CDR3 loop is CASSESGQPWSQETQYF. The DNA of the CDR3 is TGCGCCAGCAGTGAGTCGGGACAGCCCTGGTCACAAGAGACCCAGTACTTC.

The rearrangement uses TRBV15 and TRBJ2-3, with 7 bases fitting TRBD1. Germline CDR1 and CDR2: LNHNV and YYDKDF (reference sequence). This CDR3 region has 15 residues. V shed 2 bases, J shed 1 base, and the junction held 3 bases outside the gene matches. DNA of the CDR3: TGTGCCACCAGCAGACCGGGGACAGGCACAGATACGCAGTATTTT. Amino acid sequence: CATSRPGTGTDTQYF. The full variable domain, in which reference TRBV15 and TRBJ2-3 provide the parts outside the CDR3, is DAMVIQNPRYQVTQFGKPVTLSCSQTLNHNVMYWYQQKSSQAPKLLFHYYDKDFNNEADTPDNFQSRRPNTSFCFLDIRSPGLGDTAMYLCATSRPGTGTDTQYFGPGTRLTVL.

This chain uses TRBV7-2 with TRBJ1-2; 7 positions agree with TRBD1. This CDR3 region has 14 residues. Trimming cost V 5 bases and J 8 bases; bases outside gene matches: 11. Per the germline V gene, CDR1 is SGHTA and CDR2 is FQGNSA. Written as DNA, the CDR3 is TGTGCCAGCAGCACCCGGGACAGAGGTTACGGCTACACCTTC. Translation gives CASSTRDRGYGYTF.

As to this clone: The identical CDR3 is also encoded by other nucleotide sequences in the sample. This sequence joins TRBV7-9 and TRBJ1-2; D is possibly TRBD1 (5 bases). V shed 1 base and J shed 4 bases, with 10 bases lying between them. The germline gives CDR1 SEHNR, CDR2 FQNEAQ (reference sequence). There are 14 residues in the CDR3. CDR3: CASSLVSGGYGYTF. The CDR3 nucleotides are TGTGCCAGCAGCTTAGTTTCGGGGGGCTATGGCTACACCTTC.

The chain carries TRBV6-1 and TRBJ2-5, with a possible D match to TRBD1 (5 bases). The DNA end is a closer match to TRBJ2-7, so the J assignment may be wrong. The CDR3 sequence is 15 residues long. In germline, CDR1 is MNHNS, CDR2 SASEGT. The CDR3 DNA reads TGTGCCAGCAGTTTTGACCGGTCAAGGGGCTACGAGCAGTACTTC. Translating gives CASSFDRSRGYEQYF.

The chain joins TRBV29-1 to TRBJ1-2; D is perhaps TRBD1 (5 bases). The germline V and J ends were trimmed by 3 bases and 8 bases, with 25 bases remaining between them. The CDR3 sequence is 16 residues long. Germline V gene data show CDR1 as SQVTM and CDR2 as ANQGSEA. CDR3 amino acids: CSVDDKPGLQNGGYTF. CDR3 nucleotides: TGCAGCGTTGATGACAAACCGGGACTTCAAAACGGGGGCTACACCTTC.

The chain recombines TRBV7-2 with TRBJ1-2; D might be TRBD1 (5 bases). Trimming left V 3 bases short and J 2 bases short, with 13 bases between. CDR1 is SGHTA, CDR2 FQGNSA, per germline. There are 15 residues in the CDR3. DNA for the CDR3: TGTGCCAGCAGCTTCTTCCTACGGGGGAACTATGGCTACACCTTC. Its translation: CASSFFLRGNYGYTF.

The chain is built from TRBV10-1 and TRBJ2-3; TRBD2 matches at 8 bases. CDR3 length: 13 residues. The junction had 8 bases not matched to a gene; V was cut back by 8 bases and J by 7 bases. The germline gives CDR1 WNHNN, CDR2 SYGVQD (reference sequence). The chain's CDR3 is CASLPERGNTQYF. CDR3 in DNA: TGCGCCAGCCTCCCAGAGCGGGGGAATACGCAGTATTTT.

The chain carries TRBV15 and TRBJ2-7, with D hard to call. Germline V gives CDR1 LNHNV, CDR2 YYDKDF (reference sequence). V was clipped by 1 base and J by 6 bases, with 10 bases between them. The CDR3 is made up of 13 amino acids. Here the CDR3 reads CATSRGGFSEQYF. The CDR3 DNA is TGTGCCACCAGCAGAGGAGGTTTCAGCGAGCAGTACTTC. Variable domain in full (rest from reference TRBV15 and TRBJ2-7): DAMVIQNPRYQVTQFGKPVTLSCSQTLNHNVMYWYQQKSSQAPKLLFHYYDKDFNNEADTPDNFQSRRPNTSFCFLDIRSPGLGDTAMYLCATSRGGFSEQYFGPGTRLTVT.

The rearrangement uses TRBV6-5 and TRBJ1-2; 7 nucleotides align to TRBD1. V lost 5 bases to trimming and J lost 8 bases; unmatched junction nucleotides: 11. The CDR3 runs 14 residues. Per the germline V gene, CDR1 is MNHEY and CDR2 is SVGAGI. The CDR3 protein is CASSRTGTPGGYTF. The CDR3 DNA reads as TGTGCCAGCAGTAGGACAGGTACCCCCGGCGGCTACACCTTC.

On this clone itself: Other DNA sequences of this sample code for an identical CDR3. V usage is TRBV6-5 and J usage is TRBJ1-5; tentatively, D is TRBD1 (5 bases). Germline loops: CDR1 MNHEY, CDR2 SVGAGI. With 6 bases removed from V and 4 bases from J, the gap between germline ends came to 10 bases. The CDR3 spans 13 residues. The CDR3 sequence: CASSRDLNQPQHF. The DNA for the CDR3 is TGTGCCAGCAGCCGGGACTTAAATCAGCCCCAGCATTTT.

V gene TRBV18 combines with J gene TRBJ1-3; D possibly corresponds to TRBD1 (6 bases). The length of the CDR3 is 16 residues. Trimming shortened V by 2 bases and J by 4 bases, and 15 bases separated the two germline ends. The germline V gene has CDR1 KGHSH and CDR2 LQKENI. CDR3 region: CASSPYDGQRGNTIYF. DNA for the CDR3: TGTGCCAGCTCACCATACGACGGACAGCGAGGAAACACCATATATTTT.

J is TRBJ2-7 and V is TRBV18, with 9 bases aligning to TRBD1. Germline-derived CDR1 and CDR2 are KGHSH and LQKENI. The CDR3 has 18 residues. After removal of 6 bases from V and 3 bases from J, the junction contained 18 bases not matched to a gene. The CDR3 region is CASSTSGTGWDIIYEQYF. DNA for the CDR3: TGTGCCAGCTCCACCAGCGGGACAGGGTGGGACATAATCTACGAGCAGTACTTC. Full variable domain (remainder filled in from reference TRBV18 and TRBJ2-7): NAGVMQNPRHLVRRRGQEARLRCSPMKGHSHVYWYRQLPEEGLKFMVYLQKENIIDESGMPKERFSAEFPKEGPSILRIQQVVRGDSAAYFCASSTSGTGWDIIYEQYFGPGTRLTVT.

The V gene is TRBV5-6, the J gene TRBJ2-5; 7 nucleotides agree with TRBD2. Looked up from germline, CDR1 is SGHDT and CDR2 is YYEEEE. The CDR3 runs to 17 residues. Trimming at V came to 1 base and at J to 2 bases, leaving 11 bases not matched to a gene. CDR3 residues: CASSLTAAGYLQETQYF. In DNA form, the CDR3 reads TGTGCCAGCAGCTTGACGGCAGCGGGATACCTTCAAGAGACCCAGTACTTC. The complete variable domain, with remaining parts taken from reference TRBV5-6 and TRBJ2-5, reads DAGVTQSPTHLIKTRGQQVTLRCSPKSGHDTVSWYQQALGQGPQFIFQYYEEEERQRGNFPDRFSGHQFPNYSSELNVNALLLGDSALYLCASSLTAAGYLQETQYFGPGTRLLVL.